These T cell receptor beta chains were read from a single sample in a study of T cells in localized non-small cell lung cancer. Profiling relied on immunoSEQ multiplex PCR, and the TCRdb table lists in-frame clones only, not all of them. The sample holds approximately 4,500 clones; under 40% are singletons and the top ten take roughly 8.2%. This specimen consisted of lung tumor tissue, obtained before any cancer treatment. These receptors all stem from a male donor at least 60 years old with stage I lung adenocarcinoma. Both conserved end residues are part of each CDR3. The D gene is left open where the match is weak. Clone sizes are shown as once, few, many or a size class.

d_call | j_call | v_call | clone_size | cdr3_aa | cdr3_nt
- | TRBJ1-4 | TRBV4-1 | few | CASSVSSAEKLFF | TGCGCCAGCAGTGTGTCCAGTGCTGAAAAACTGTTTTTT